The 22 T cell receptor beta chains listed next were all sequenced from one sample in a study of blood T cell repertoires in COVID-19. Profiled with immunoSEQ multiplex PCR; TCRdb holds only in-frame clones, not every one. The table has about 55,000 clones, around 84% seen once. The sequenced sample consisted of peripheral blood. The origin of the receptors is a man aged 70-80 years with acute or convalescent COVID-19.

The chain employs TRBV5-8 and TRBJ1-1; 7 bases match TRBD1. The CDR3 has 16 residues. The V and J ends lost 0 bases and 1 base, in that order; junction bases with no gene match: 6. Germline assignment: CDR1 SGHTS and CDR2 YDEGEE. CDR3 amino acids: CASSLEEGAGNTEAFF. The CDR3 nucleotides read TGTGCCAGCAGCTTGGAGGAGGGGGCTGGGAACACTGAAGCTTTCTTT. Full variable domain (rest looked up from reference TRBV5-8 and TRBJ1-1): EAGVTQSPTHLIKTRGQQATLRCSPISGHTSVYWYQQALGLGLQFLLWYDEGEERNRGNFPPRFSGRQFPNYSSELNVNALELEDSALYLCASSLEEGAGNTEAFFGQGTRLTVV.

The chain links TRBV6-5 to TRBJ1-1, with 7 bases identical to TRBD1. The V segment lost 2 bases and the J segment 4 bases; nucleotides outside the gene matches: 7. Germline V gene data show CDR1 as MNHEY and CDR2 as SVGAGI. The CDR3 is 15 residues long. The CDR3 region is CASSYRGSGGTEAFF. DNA for the CDR3: TGTGCCAGCAGTTACAGGGGGTCAGGGGGCACTGAAGCTTTCTTT.

The chain combines TRBV5-4 with TRBJ2-7; 12 bases are a match to TRBD2. Germline CDR1 SGHNT, CDR2 YYREEE (reference sequence). This CDR3 spans 18 amino acids. The V and J ends lost 0 bases and 4 bases, in that order; junction bases with no gene match: 11. The CDR3 nucleotides read TGTGCCAGCAGCTTGGACCCTAGCGGGAGGGCCGGGGGGTACGAGCAGTACTTC. It is translated as CASSLDPSGRAGGYEQYF.

The V and J genes are TRBV10-2 and TRBJ2-2; 7 bases agree with TRBD1. The CDR3 is 14 amino acids. The V and J ends lost 6 bases and 5 bases, in that order; junction bases with no gene match: 6. CDR1 WSHSY and CDR2 SAAADI come from the germline V gene. The CDR3 DNA is TGCGCCAGCAGAGGGGGCTGGGTAACCGGGGAGCTGTTTTTT. This sequence encodes CASRGGWVTGELFF.

This clone has only a few counts. V gene TRBV16 combines with J gene TRBJ2-2; no definite D call. Trimming took off 0 bases at V and 6 bases at J, with 5 bases between the two ends. Germline CDR1 and CDR2: KGHSY and FQNENV. The CDR3 consists of 13 residues. The CDR3 nucleotides read TGTGCCAGCAGCCAATCCTCCCCCGGGGAGCTGTTTTTT. This codes for CASSQSSPGELFF. Variable domain in full (rest from reference TRBV16 and TRBJ2-2): GEEVAQTPKHLVRGEGQKAKLYCAPIKGHSYVFWYQQVLKNEFKFLISFQNENVFDETGMPKERFSAKCLPNSPCSLEIQATKLEDSAVYFCASSQSSPGELFFGEGSRLTVL.

The V and J genes are TRBV18 and TRBJ1-1; D is possibly TRBD1 (5 bases). Germline V gene lookup returns CDR1 KGHSH and CDR2 LQKENI. V lost 3 bases to trimming and J lost 8 bases, with 13 bases between them. The CDR3 is 13 amino acids. The CDR3 spells CASSPRGTFEAFF. CDR3 sequence (DNA): TGTGCCAGCTCACCCCGCGGGACTTTCGAAGCTTTCTTT. Full variable domain (missing parts from reference TRBV18 and TRBJ1-1): NAGVMQNPRHLVRRRGQEARLRCSPMKGHSHVYWYRQLPEEGLKFMVYLQKENIIDESGMPKERFSAEFPKEGPSILRIQQVVRGDSAAYFCASSPRGTFEAFFGQGTRLTVV.

This CDR3 reads CASSQGLRGHNEQFF. The CDR3 DNA is TGCGCCAGCAGCCAAGGGCTCAGGGGTCACAATGAGCAGTTCTTC. The genes are TRBV4-3 and TRBJ2-1; possible D gene TRBD1, 6 bases. Per germline, CDR1 LGHNA and CDR2 YSLEER. The V end was cut by 1 base, the J end by 5 bases, with 12 bases between. This CDR3 spans 15 amino acids.

There are a few counts of this clone. The V and J genes are TRBV27 and TRBJ1-1; D is uncertain. The CDR3 has 14 residues. The germline gives CDR1 MNHEY, CDR2 SMNVEV (reference sequence). V was trimmed by 5 bases and J by 11 bases, leaving 21 bases between them. This CDR3 is CASSQTATLSRAFF. In DNA, the CDR3 is TGTGCCAGCAGTCAAACGGCTACATTGTCCAGGGCTTTCTTT.

The chain recombines TRBV14 with TRBJ2-2; 9 bases are shared with TRBD1. The CDR3 extends over 18 amino acids. Germline CDR1 and CDR2: SGHDN and FVKESK. The V and J ends lost 0 bases and 2 bases, in that order; junction bases with no gene match: 7. The CDR3, as DNA: TGTGCCAGCAGCCAAGACCCCCGACAGGGGGTCAACACCGGGGAGCTGTTTTTT. It is translated as CASSQDPRQGVNTGELFF.

V and J are TRBV4-3 and TRBJ2-3; no reliable D call. The V end lost 0 bases, the J end lost 3 bases, and 4 bases lay between the germline ends. CDR1 is LGHNA and CDR2 is YSLEER in the germline V gene. CDR3 size: 13 residues. The CDR3 is CASSQERTDTQYF. In DNA form, the CDR3 reads TGCGCCAGCAGCCAAGAGAGGACAGATACGCAGTATTTT.

The chain is built from TRBV19 and TRBJ1-5; D uncertain. V was clipped by 3 bases and J by 5 bases, with 11 bases between them. The CDR3 loop spans 14 amino acids. Per the germline V gene, CDR1 is LNHDA and CDR2 is SQIVND (reference sequence). The DNA for the CDR3 is TGTGCCAGTAGTATGACTGCCTCGTATCAGCCCCAGCATTTT. It translates to CASSMTASYQPQHF.

This rearrangement joins TRBV14 to TRBJ1-2; TRBD1 is a possible D gene (5 bases). The CDR3 is 15 amino acids. Germline-derived CDR1 and CDR2 are SGHDN and FVKESK. V was shortened by 0 bases and J by 8 bases, with 16 bases between the two germline ends. The CDR3: CASSQDMTRGRGYTF. The CDR3 DNA follows: TGTGCCAGCAGCCAAGATATGACAAGGGGAAGGGGCTACACCTTC.

The chain links TRBV27 to TRBJ2-1; TRBD2 might be the D (6 bases). Germline CDR1 is MNHEY and CDR2 is SMNVEV (reference sequence). The CDR3 length is 12 residues. The germline V and J ends were trimmed by 2 bases and 10 bases, with 9 bases remaining between them. DNA of the CDR3: TGTGCCAGCAGTTTACTGGCGGGGGAGCAGTTCTTC. Protein product: CASSLLAGEQFF.

This CDR3 reads CATNPSRGTDTQYF. The CDR3, as DNA: TGTGCCACTAACCCCAGCAGGGGCACAGATACGCAGTATTTT. This sequence joins TRBV7-9 and TRBJ2-3; D is perhaps TRBD1 (5 bases). Deletions cut 10 bases from V and 1 base from J, with 15 bases between. The CDR3 is 14 residues long. Germline values: CDR1 SEHNR, CDR2 FQNEAQ (reference sequence).

The chain carries TRBV5-6 and TRBJ1-2, with TRBD1 matching over 10 bases. Trimming cost V 0 bases and J 8 bases; bases outside gene matches: 10. Germline V gene lookup returns CDR1 SGHDT and CDR2 YYEEEE. The CDR3 extends over 16 amino acids. The CDR3 loop reads CASSLGETGGPGGYTF. The CDR3 nucleotides are TGTGCCAGCAGCTTGGGTGAGACAGGGGGCCCGGGGGGCTACACCTTC.

The chain has TRBV7-2 and TRBJ1-6, with 8 bases that match TRBD1. Germline V gives CDR1 SGHTA, CDR2 FQGNSA. This CDR3 comprises 14 residues. V dropped 11 bases and J dropped 8; count of bases not matched to a gene: 11. CDR3 sequence reads: CAVRPGTGDSPLHF. The CDR3 bases are TGTGCCGTCCGACCGGGGACAGGAGATTCACCCCTCCACTTT.

This chain uses TRBV28 with TRBJ1-1, with 8 bases aligning to TRBD1. Germline assignment: CDR1 MDHEN and CDR2 SYDVKM. V trimming: 2 bases; J trimming: 4 bases; junction bases outside the gene matches: 3. The length of the CDR3 is 14 residues. CDR3: CASSLPQGGTEAFF. The CDR3 DNA reads as TGTGCCAGCAGTTTACCACAGGGGGGCACTGAAGCTTTCTTT.

This clone has a handful of counts. The chain employs TRBV23-1 and TRBJ1-3; the match to TRBD1 covers 10 bases. TRBV23-1 is an ORF for which the function is uncertain. V trimming: 4 bases; J trimming: 2 bases; junction bases outside the gene matches: 2. The length of the CDR3 is 15 residues. The CDR3 DNA is TGCGCCAGCAGTCCGACAGGGGGCGCTGGAAACACCATATATTTT. The encoded protein is CASSPTGGAGNTIYF.

This clone appeared a single time. This chain uses TRBV11-2 with TRBJ1-1; 7 nucleotides match TRBD1. This CDR3 spans 15 amino acids. The germline V gene has CDR1 SGHAT and CDR2 FQNNGV. V gave up 3 bases and J gave up 2 bases; unmatched junction bases: 6. Here the CDR3 DNA reads TGTGCCAGCAGCTTTGCTGGACAGGCAAACACTGAAGCTTTCTTT. Its translation: CASSFAGQANTEAFF.

This clone has only a few counts. The chain has TRBV9 and TRBJ1-2, with a tentative D call TRBD1 (6 bases). The CDR3 is 14 amino acids. In germline, CDR1 is SGDLS, CDR2 YYNGEE. The ends were cut back, 0 bases at V and 6 bases at J, with 12 bases in the middle. CDR3 sequence (DNA): TGTGCCAGCAGCGTAGCGCGCAGGGGTGATGGCTACACCTTC. It yields the protein CASSVARRGDGYTF.

The chain uses TRBV7-8 and TRBJ1-1; a possible D gene is TRBD1 (5 bases). Between the trimmed V and J ends, which lost 0 bases and 10 bases, there was a span of 9 bases. The germline V gene has CDR1 SGHVS and CDR2 FQNEAQ. The CDR3 contains 12 residues. CDR3 in amino acids: CASSLAGQGAFF. Here the CDR3 DNA reads TGTGCCAGCAGCTTAGCGGGGCAGGGAGCTTTCTTT.

This clone was observed a few times. This chain connects TRBV25-1 to TRBJ2-7; 9 bases fit TRBD1. Germline CDR1 MGHDK, CDR2 SYGVNS. CDR3 length: 16 residues. J was trimmed by 2 bases and V by 0 bases; bases with no gene match: 5. The CDR3 DNA sequence: TGTGCCAGCAGTGAATACGGGACAGGGTCCCCCTACGAGCAGTACTTC. This encodes CASSEYGTGSPYEQYF.